The 23 T cell receptor beta chains below were found in one sample sequenced in a study of blood T cell repertoires in COVID-19. Using immunoSEQ multiplex PCR, the repertoire was profiled, and TCRdb retains in-frame clones only, with some absent. The table shows about 130,000 clones, with about 85% occurring only once. Sequencing was done on a sample of peripheral blood. These receptors came from a man older than 75 with active or convalescent COVID-19.

The chain combines TRBV3-1 (or the pseudogene TRBV3-2) with TRBJ2-3, with 10 bases aligning to TRBD2. With 1 base clipped from V and 1 base from J, the junction kept 8 bases outside the gene matches. Per germline, CDR1 LGHDT and CDR2 YNNKEL (reference sequence). CDR3 length: 18 residues. CDR3 loop: CASSQGLAGAGGTDTQYF. DNA of the CDR3: TGTGCCAGCAGCCAAGGGCTAGCGGGGGCCGGGGGCACAGATACGCAGTATTTT.

The chain joins TRBV21-1 to TRBJ2-7; the D segment call TRBD2 is taken from the table without a DNA check. TRBV21-1 is reported as a pseudogene. The CDR3 covers 20 residues. CDR3 sequence reads: CASSRPTGGPTSGSRYEQYF. The CDR3 coding sequence is TGTGCCAGCAGCCGACCGACAGGGGGGCCTACTAGCGGGAGTCGCTACGAGCAGTACTTC.

The chain combines TRBV18 with TRBJ2-1; D is possibly TRBD2 (6 bases). The CDR3 is 17 amino acids. From germline, CDR1 is KGHSH and CDR2 LQKENI. Between the trimmed V and J ends, which lost 0 bases and 2 bases, there was a span of 14 bases. The CDR3 coding sequence is TGTGCCAGCTCACCACCCCCTAGCGAAAGGGCCTACAATGAGCAGTTCTTC. Translating it yields CASSPPPSERAYNEQFF.

The V gene is TRBV3-1 (or the pseudogene TRBV3-2), the J gene TRBJ2-1; 9 bases agree with TRBD1. After removal of 1 base from V and 6 bases from J, the junction contained 7 bases not matched to a gene. The CDR3 runs 16 residues. CDR1 and CDR2 from the germline V gene are LGHDT and YNNKEL (reference sequence). The CDR3 DNA follows: TGTGCCAGCAGCCAAGTTGTACAGGGGGCGGGCAATGAGCAGTTCTTC. As protein: CASSQVVQGAGNEQFF.

The rearrangement uses TRBV28 and TRBJ2-7, with a possible D match to TRBD2 (5 bases). The V gene's germline CDR1 is MDHEN and CDR2 SYDVKM. V was pared by 5 bases and J by 6 bases, with 26 bases between. The CDR3 totals 17 residues. CDR3 nucleotide sequence: TGTGCCAGCAGTACCCAAACTAGAACCGCGACACTTGCCGAGCAGTACTTC. Its protein is CASSTQTRTATLAEQYF.

This clone was recorded only once. The chain recombines TRBV10-3 with TRBJ1-1; D unclear. The V gene lost 3 bases and the J gene lost 1 base, with 12 bases spanning the gap. This CDR3 spans 15 amino acids. Germline V gene data show CDR1 as ENHRY and CDR2 as SYGVKD. This CDR3 is CAISEMAQKNTEAFF. Written as DNA, the CDR3 is TGTGCCATCAGTGAAATGGCACAGAAGAACACTGAAGCTTTCTTT.

The J gene is TRBJ1-1, the V gene TRBV7-3, with TRBD1 matching 7 bases. Trimming removed 5 bases from V and 8 bases from J; junction bases left unmatched: 5. Germline CDR1 reads SGHTA; CDR2 reads FQGTGA. CDR3 length equals 12 residues. The CDR3 sequence: CASSIAGGEAFF. CDR3 in DNA: TGTGCCAGCAGCATCGCAGGGGGAGAAGCTTTCTTT.

This rearrangement joins TRBV7-2 to TRBJ1-2, with D possibly matching TRBD1 (6 bases). Per germline, CDR1 SGHTA and CDR2 FQGNSA. This CDR3 is built from 16 residues. V was trimmed by 5 bases and J by 8 bases, leaving 24 bases between them. The CDR3 is CASSPQAVQGSGGYTF. CDR3 nucleotides: TGTGCCAGCAGCCCCCAAGCCGTACAGGGTTCAGGGGGCTACACCTTC.

The rearrangement joins TRBV19 to TRBJ1-3, with D unclear. V lost 4 bases, J lost 8 bases, and 15 bases lay in between. This CDR3 contains 14 residues. Germline CDR1 and CDR2: LNHDA and SQIVND (reference sequence). The CDR3 nucleotides read TGTGCCAGTAGTAGGGAGAGAACCGGTTACACCATATATTTT. Its translation: CASSRERTGYTIYF.

As concerns this clone: Its ends do not fully match the called genes, so a read error is possible. The genes are TRBV6-5 and TRBJ2-7; tentatively, D is TRBD2 (5 bases). The length of the CDR3 is 14 residues. Per germline, CDR1 MNHEY and CDR2 SVGAGI. The CDR3 sequence is CAGRGGRNPYEQYF. CDR3 DNA: TGTGCCGGCAGAGGTGGGAGAAACCCCTACGAGCAGTACTTC.

The genes are TRBV3-1 (or the pseudogene TRBV3-2) and TRBJ1-6, with 8 bases lining up with TRBD1. The CDR3 sequence is 13 residues long. Germline V gene sequence: CDR1 LGHDT, CDR2 YNNKEL (reference sequence). Trimming removed 9 bases from V and 7 bases from J; junction bases left unmatched: 5. The CDR3 DNA reads TGTGCCAGTAAACAGGGGGTCAATTCACCCCTCCACTTT. It yields the protein CASKQGVNSPLHF.

The chain combines TRBV4-1 with TRBJ2-3; D is possibly TRBD2 (5 bases). The V gene lost 2 bases and the J gene lost 5 bases, with 11 bases spanning the gap. This CDR3 comprises 14 residues. Germline V CDR1 and CDR2: MGHRA, YSYEKL. The CDR3 DNA is TGCGCCAGCAGCCAACCCCACCGGGGAGATACGCAGTATTTT. As protein: CASSQPHRGDTQYF.

The rearrangement joins TRBV11-3 to TRBJ2-3; TRBD2 matches at 8 bases. The V gene end was trimmed by 8 bases and the J gene end by 0 bases; junction bases not matched to a gene: 1. Germline V gives CDR1 SGHNT, CDR2 YENEEA. This CDR3 region has 13 residues. CDR3 bases: TGTGCCAGCTCTAGCGGGAGCACAGATACGCAGTATTTT. Its translation is CASSSGSTDTQYF.

This rearrangement joins TRBV9 to TRBJ1-6, with TRBD1 matching over 7 bases. There are 14 residues in the CDR3. Germline-derived CDR1 and CDR2 are SGDLS and YYNGEE. With 3 bases clipped from V and 10 bases from J, the junction kept 7 bases outside the gene matches. CDR3 loop: CASSATGERSPLHF. In DNA form, the CDR3 reads TGTGCCAGCAGCGCCACAGGGGAGCGATCACCCCTCCACTTT.

The V call is TRBV11-2, the J call TRBJ2-6; 9 bases match TRBD1. This CDR3 is 19 amino acids long. Germline V lookup: CDR1 SGHAT, CDR2 FQNNGV. The J segment lost 0 bases and the V segment lost 5 bases, leaving 11 bases of the junction unmatched. CDR3 protein: CASSPIDRGYYSGANVLTF. Here the CDR3 DNA reads TGTGCCAGCAGCCCCATCGACAGGGGGTACTACTCTGGGGCCAACGTCCTGACTTTC.

The CDR3 reads CASSQETGGRNSPLHF. The CDR3 DNA reads as TGTGCCAGCAGCCAAGAAACAGGAGGGCGGAATTCACCCCTCCACTTT. The rearrangement uses TRBV3-1 (or the pseudogene TRBV3-2) and TRBJ1-6; TRBD1 might be the D (5 bases). The CDR3 loop spans 16 amino acids. Trimming left V 0 bases short and J 7 bases short, with 13 bases between. Germline CDR1 reads LGHDT; CDR2 reads YNNKEL (reference sequence).

This chain joins TRBV29-1 and TRBJ2-3, with D perhaps matching TRBD2 (6 bases). Germline assignment: CDR1 SQVTM and CDR2 ANQGSEA. Trimming removed 0 bases from V and 6 bases from J, with 16 bases in between. The CDR3 is made up of 15 amino acids. The CDR3 is CSVEDRGTYPDTQYF. The CDR3 nucleotides read TGCAGCGTTGAAGATCGTGGGACTTATCCGGATACGCAGTATTTT.

In nucleotides, the CDR3 is TGTGCCAGCAGTTACGGTTTGGGGGCGGCTGCCTATGGCTACACCTTC. It yields the protein CASSYGLGAAAYGYTF. This chain connects TRBV6-5 to TRBJ1-2; perhaps TRBD1 as D (6 bases). The V gene lost 2 bases and the J gene lost 4 bases, with 17 bases spanning the gap. CDR1 and CDR2 (germline): MNHEY, SVGAGI. CDR3 length equals 16 residues.

The chain combines TRBV5-4 with TRBJ1-1, with a possible D match to TRBD1 (5 bases). CDR1 is SGHNT and CDR2 is YYREEE in the germline V gene (reference sequence). V lost 4 bases, J lost 1 base, and 11 bases lay in between. The CDR3 covers 14 residues. CDR3 in DNA: TGTGCCAGCAGCGGCAGGGTCACGAACACTGAAGCTTTCTTT. Protein product: CASSGRVTNTEAFF.

The V gene is TRBV5-1, the J gene TRBJ1-2, with 8 nucleotides matching TRBD1. The J segment lost 8 bases and the V segment lost 2 bases, leaving 8 bases of the junction unmatched. The CDR3 has 14 amino acids. Germline loops: CDR1 SGHRS, CDR2 YFSETQ. The CDR3 sequence: CASSLGQGGFGYTF. In DNA form, the CDR3 reads TGCGCCAGCAGCTTAGGACAGGGAGGGTTCGGCTACACCTTC.

The genes are TRBV18 and TRBJ2-1, with 11 bases matching TRBD2. The CDR3 loop spans 17 amino acids. Per germline, CDR1 KGHSH and CDR2 LQKENI. J was trimmed by 0 bases and V by 6 bases; bases with no gene match: 7. CDR3 in DNA: TGTGCCAGCTCCCTGGGACTAGCGGCTTACTCCTACAATGAGCAGTTCTTC. Residues: CASSLGLAAYSYNEQFF. The variable domain in full, with the rest retrieved from reference TRBV18 and TRBJ2-1, is NAGVMQNPRHLVRRRGQEARLRCSPMKGHSHVYWYRQLPEEGLKFMVYLQKENIIDESGMPKERFSAEFPKEGPSILRIQQVVRGDSAAYFCASSLGLAAYSYNEQFFGPGTRLTVL.

V is TRBV6-5 and J is TRBJ2-2, with D possibly TRBD1 on 6 matching bases. Germline V gene sequence: CDR1 MNHEY, CDR2 SVGAGI. The CDR3 consists of 14 residues. V was trimmed by 5 bases and J by 1 base, leaving 8 bases between them. The CDR3 nucleotides read TGTGCCAGCAGTCTACAGGGGAACACCGGGGAGCTGTTTTTT. Its protein product is CASSLQGNTGELFF.

The chain carries TRBV7-9 and TRBJ1-6; possibly TRBD1 for D (5 bases). The germline V gene has CDR1 SEHNR and CDR2 FQNEAQ (reference sequence). The length of the CDR3 is 15 residues. Trimming took off 1 base at V and 4 bases at J, with 8 bases between the two ends. The chain's CDR3 is CASSLGAGYNSPLHF. The CDR3 bases are TGTGCCAGCAGCTTAGGAGCAGGGTATAATTCACCCCTCCACTTT.